What follows are 27 T cell receptor beta chains derived from one specimen sequenced in a study of blood T cell repertoires in COVID-19. Repertoires were generated with immunoSEQ multiplex PCR, while TCRdb's copy carries only in-frame clones and drops some. The sample shows around 280,000 clones, 70% to 90% of them seen only once. Material: peripheral blood. These receptor sequences come from a man aged 70-80 years with acute or convalescent COVID-19.

J is TRBJ2-2 and V is TRBV10-3; 9 bases agree with TRBD1. Germline V gene lookup returns CDR1 ENHRY and CDR2 SYGVKD. The CDR3 length is 17 residues. Trimming removed 8 bases from V and 4 bases from J; junction bases left unmatched: 14. The CDR3 here is CAIRVRDRDQVTGELFF. The CDR3 DNA reads TGTGCCATCCGTGTCCGGGACAGGGATCAGGTCACCGGGGAGCTGTTTTTT.

V usage is TRBV3-1 (or the pseudogene TRBV3-2) and J usage is TRBJ2-3, with D unresolved. The CDR3 totals 14 residues. Germline V CDR1 and CDR2: LGHDT, YNNKEL (reference sequence). Trimming cost V 4 bases and J 0 bases, with 8 bases left between them. This chain's CDR3 is CASSPSASTDTQYF. CDR3 nucleotides: TGTGCCAGCAGCCCCTCAGCGAGCACAGATACGCAGTATTTT.

This chain uses TRBV19 with TRBJ2-7; perhaps TRBD1 as D (5 bases). V was pared by 1 base and J by 3 bases, with 13 bases between. CDR1 and CDR2 (germline): LNHDA, SQIVND (reference sequence). The CDR3 covers 15 residues. The CDR3 DNA is TGTGCCAGTAGTATAGGGACAAGCGCCAACTACGAGCAGTACTTC. Encoded protein: CASSIGTSANYEQYF.

The rearrangement joins TRBV29-1 to TRBJ2-5, with TRBD1 matching 7 bases. The germline CDR1 and CDR2 sequences are SQVTM and ANQGSEA. Germline trimming cut 3 bases from V and 4 bases from J; bases unmatched to any gene: 8. This CDR3 has 14 residues. The DNA for the CDR3 is TGCAGCGTTGATTTGAACAGGGGAACAGAGACCCAGTACTTC. Translated: CSVDLNRGTETQYF.

The chain has TRBV3-1 (or the pseudogene TRBV3-2) and TRBJ1-4; tentative D call: TRBD1 (5 bases). Trimming took 1 base from V and 10 from J, leaving 16 bases between them. CDR1 is LGHDT and CDR2 is YNNKEL in the germline V gene (reference sequence). The CDR3 has 15 residues. CDR3 sequence: CASSQARASGGKLFF. CDR3 coding DNA: TGTGCCAGCAGCCAAGCCAGGGCGTCCGGGGGAAAACTGTTTTTT.

For the CDR3, the DNA is TGCGCCAGCAGCGGACAGACCTACGAGCAGTACTTC. Translated, it gives CASSGQTYEQYF. V is TRBV5-1 and J is TRBJ2-7; weak D call: TRBD1 (6 bases). This CDR3 is 12 amino acids long. Trimming removed 4 bases from V and 2 bases from J, with 7 bases in between. Germline lookup yields CDR1 SGHRS and CDR2 YFSETQ.

V usage is TRBV19 and J usage is TRBJ1-2; TRBD1 matches at 7 bases. The CDR3 runs to 14 residues. Germline trimming cut 8 bases from V and 3 bases from J; bases unmatched to any gene: 9. Germline V lookup: CDR1 LNHDA, CDR2 SQIVND (reference sequence). The CDR3 coding sequence is TGTGCCAGTGCCTACAGGGGTCGAGACTATGGCTACACCTTC. Protein sequence: CASAYRGRDYGYTF.

The chain employs TRBV10-3 and TRBJ1-3; D unclear. The V end was cut by 6 bases, the J end by 2 bases, with 17 bases between. The CDR3 runs 16 residues. Germline lookup yields CDR1 ENHRY and CDR2 SYGVKD. This CDR3 is CAIRRDPREAGNTIYF. CDR3 DNA sequence: TGTGCCATCAGGAGGGATCCTAGGGAAGCTGGAAACACCATATATTTT.

The chain combines TRBV30 with TRBJ2-5; unclear D gene. This CDR3 spans 12 amino acids. Deletions cut 0 bases from V and 5 bases from J, with 7 bases between. Germline V gene data show CDR1 as GTSNPN and CDR2 as SVGIG (reference sequence). The CDR3 bases are TGTGCCTGGAGTGTATCTCGGGAGACCCAGTACTTC. Its protein is CAWSVSRETQYF. Based on the CDR3 plus reference TRBV30 and TRBJ2-5, the full variable domain is SQTIHQWPATLVQPVGSPLSLECTVEGTSNPNLYWYRQAAGRGLQLLFYSVGIGQISSEVPQNLSASRPQDRQFILSSKKLLLSDSGFYLCAWSVSRETQYFGPGTRLLVL.

The chain links TRBV2 to TRBJ1-2, with D possibly being TRBD1 (6 bases). The CDR3 has 14 amino acids. V was shortened by 5 bases and J by 4 bases, with 14 bases between the two germline ends. CDR1 is SNHLY and CDR2 is FYNNEI in the germline V gene. CDR3 bases: TGTGCCAGCAGTCCACTGGGGGCGGGCTATGGCTACACCTTC. This sequence encodes CASSPLGAGYGYTF.

The rearrangement links TRBV19 to TRBJ2-5; D possibly corresponds to TRBD2 (6 bases). Germline V gene sequence: CDR1 LNHDA, CDR2 SQIVND (reference sequence). V was cut by 11 bases and J by 2 bases, with 42 bases left in between. The CDR3 extends over 22 amino acids. For the CDR3, the DNA is TGTGCCTTAAAGAACCACACCCGAGATAATCGGGACTCCTGGCTGGGGCAAGAGACCCAGTACTTC. This sequence encodes CALKNHTRDNRDSWLGQETQYF.

The rearrangement links TRBV6-5 to TRBJ2-5, with D hard to call. The CDR3 has 13 amino acids. The ends were cut back, 4 bases at V and 1 base at J, with 7 bases in the middle. Looked up from germline, CDR1 is MNHEY and CDR2 is SVGAGI. CDR3 bases: TGTGCCAGCAGTTCCGTCCGCCAAGAGACCCAGTACTTC. Translating it yields CASSSVRQETQYF.

The V call is TRBV6-2 or TRBV6-3, the J call TRBJ1-1; 8 positions match TRBD1. The CDR3 consists of 14 residues. J was trimmed by 10 bases and V by 2 bases; bases with no gene match: 9. The germline V gene has CDR1 MNHEY and CDR2 SVGEGT. The CDR3 reads CASSYTTDRVGAFF. The CDR3 nucleotides read TGTGCCAGCAGTTACACTACGGACAGGGTGGGAGCTTTCTTT.

The chain couples TRBV29-1 to TRBJ2-1, with TRBD1 matching 8 bases. Germline CDR1 and CDR2: SQVTM and ANQGSEA. Losses at the gene ends were 6 bases for V and 9 bases for J; bases not matched to a gene: 4. The CDR3 has 11 amino acids. The CDR3 region is CSVRGQGEQFF. CDR3 DNA: TGCAGCGTCAGGGGGCAGGGTGAGCAGTTCTTC.

The chain uses TRBV24-1 and TRBJ2-5; 7 bases align to TRBD1. The CDR3 sequence is 14 residues long. V shed 4 bases, J shed 3 bases, and the junction held 4 bases outside the gene matches. CDR1 and CDR2 from the germline V gene are KGHDR and SFDVKD. The CDR3 DNA reads as TGTGCCACCAGTGACCCAGGGGGAGAAGAGACCCAGTACTTC. Translating it yields CATSDPGGEETQYF.

The V gene is TRBV5-4, the J gene TRBJ1-2; possibly TRBD1 for D (6 bases). Germline V lookup: CDR1 SGHNT, CDR2 YYREEE (reference sequence). CDR3 length: 13 amino acids. The V gene lost 4 bases and the J gene lost 5 bases, with 12 bases spanning the gap. The CDR3 spells CASSENRVYGYTF. The CDR3 nucleotides are TGTGCCAGCAGCGAAAACAGGGTGTATGGCTACACCTTC. The full variable domain, its missing parts supplied by reference TRBV5-4 and TRBJ1-2, is ETGVTQSPTHLIKTRGQQVTLRCSSQSGHNTVSWYQQALGQGPQFIFQYYREEENGRGNFPPRFSGLQFPNYSSELNVNALELDDSALYLCASSENRVYGYTFGSGTRLTVV.

V usage is TRBV6-4 and J usage is TRBJ1-1, with 7 bases fitting TRBD1. Germline V gene data show CDR1 as MRHNA and CDR2 as SNTAGT. V shed 6 bases and J 6 bases; nucleotides not matched to a gene: 10. The CDR3 consists of 14 residues. The DNA for the CDR3 is TGTGCCAGCAGCAAAACGAGACAGGGCCCTGAAGCTTTCTTT. Protein: CASSKTRQGPEAFF.

V and J are TRBV15 and TRBJ2-7; D remains unclear. Germline-derived CDR1 and CDR2 are LNHNV and YYDKDF (reference sequence). This CDR3 is 11 amino acids long. V gave up 8 bases and J gave up 0 bases, with 5 bases separating them. The CDR3 protein is CATPSSYEQYF. The CDR3 DNA is TGTGCCACCCCCTCCTCCTACGAGCAGTACTTC.

The chain joins TRBV11-3 to TRBJ1-6, with D hard to call. The V gene lost 5 bases and the J gene lost 11 bases, with 13 bases spanning the gap. The CDR3 consists of 13 residues. CDR1 is SGHNT, CDR2 YENEEA, per germline. CDR3 region: CASSPPEKTPLHF. The CDR3 DNA is TGTGCCAGCAGCCCCCCGGAGAAAACACCCCTCCACTTT.

V and J are TRBV4-3 and TRBJ1-6; TRBD1 agrees at 9 bases. The junction had 12 bases not matched to a gene; V was cut back by 2 bases and J by 10 bases. Germline V gene lookup returns CDR1 LGHNA and CDR2 YSLEER. CDR3 length: 17 residues. This chain's CDR3 is CASSQKAGQGASSPLHF. CDR3 bases: TGCGCCAGCAGCCAAAAAGCGGGACAGGGCGCTAGCTCACCCCTCCACTTT.

This rearrangement joins TRBV7-9 to TRBJ2-7, with 7 positions matching TRBD1. After removal of 5 bases from V and 2 bases from J, the junction contained 6 bases not matched to a gene. This CDR3 contains 14 residues. Germline lookup yields CDR1 SEHNR and CDR2 FQNEAQ (reference sequence). This chain's CDR3 is CASSPPGQTYEQYF. For the CDR3, the DNA is TGTGCCAGCAGCCCCCCGGGACAGACCTACGAGCAGTACTTC.

The genes are TRBV5-8 and TRBJ1-2; no reliable D call. Between the trimmed V and J ends, which lost 2 bases and 4 bases, there was a span of 12 bases. The CDR3 sequence is 14 residues long. Germline CDR1 SGHTS, CDR2 YDEGEE. CDR3 DNA sequence: TGTGCCAGCAGCTTTGAGGGATATGGCTATGGCTACACCTTC. This translates into CASSFEGYGYGYTF.

This clone was picked up a small number of times. The chain couples TRBV5-4 to TRBJ2-5; TRBD1 aligns across 7 bases. V lost 6 bases to trimming and J lost 5 bases; unmatched junction nucleotides: 4. There are 12 residues in the CDR3. Germline loops: CDR1 SGHNT, CDR2 YYREEE (reference sequence). The CDR3 here is CASTTRGETQYF. In DNA form, the CDR3 reads TGTGCCAGCACCACCAGGGGGGAGACCCAGTACTTC.

This clone has a single count. The chain couples TRBV30 to TRBJ1-3; D gene ambiguous. Germline values: CDR1 GTSNPN, CDR2 SVGIG (reference sequence). Between the trimmed V and J ends, which lost 2 bases and 1 base, there was a span of 9 bases. The CDR3 spans 14 residues. The CDR3 DNA sequence: TGTGCCTGGAGTCCCGGGAGGTCTGGAAACACCATATATTTT. Its translation is CAWSPGRSGNTIYF.

V is TRBV7-2 and J is TRBJ1-5, with TRBD1 matching 7 bases. J was trimmed by 0 bases and V by 1 base; bases with no gene match: 3. CDR1 and CDR2 (germline): SGHTA, FQGNSA. The CDR3 runs to 16 residues. The CDR3 here is CASSLGGTASNQPQHF. CDR3 sequence (DNA): TGTGCCAGCAGCTTAGGCGGGACAGCTAGCAATCAGCCCCAGCATTTT.

This rearrangement joins TRBV2 to TRBJ2-2, with D perhaps TRBD1 (5 bases). The length of the CDR3 is 16 residues. The germline gives CDR1 SNHLY, CDR2 FYNNEI. The germline V and J ends were trimmed by 1 base and 1 base, with 10 bases remaining between them. As DNA, the CDR3 is TGTGCCAGCAGTGAAGGCCTGGGGCGGAACACCGGGGAGCTGTTTTTT. Translating gives CASSEGLGRNTGELFF.

A remark on this clone: Other nucleotide sequences in the sample specify the same CDR3. The chain links TRBV9 to TRBJ1-1, with 7 positions matching TRBD1. The V gene's germline CDR1 is SGDLS and CDR2 YYNGEE. V shed 0 bases and J 5 bases; nucleotides not matched to a gene: 4. CDR3 size: 14 residues. The CDR3 nucleotides are TGTGCCAGCAGCGTAGGACAGGGACGAACTGAAGCTTTCTTT. This sequence encodes CASSVGQGRTEAFF.